This T cell receptor (beta chain) was identified during a study of blood T cells in healthy people across ages. Worth noting for this clonotype: A junction boundary mismatches the germline segment, possibly from a read error.

The CDR3 is 13 amino acids. Germline CDR1 MNHNY, CDR2 SVGAGI (reference sequence). A sample-barcoded 5' primer and a J-beta primer mix were used in a second PCR of roughly 7 to 11 cycles. TCRdb itself ran the 5' RACE reads through MiXCR, one entry per CDR3 protein. The sample has over a million distinct CDR3 sequences, 35% to 55% seen once. This receptor was taken from a woman in her sixties in good health. The sample was blood. The chain couples TRBV6-6 to TRBJ2-7; no clear D. CDR3 sequence (DNA): TGTGTCAGCAGTCCAGACGGAACCTACGAGCAGTACTTC. Residues: CVSSPDGTYEQYF.